The 9 T cell receptor beta chains below were found in one sample sequenced in a study of immune evolution from preneoplasia to lung adenocarcinoma (dated by TCRdb to 2020 to 2023). Libraries were built with the immunoSEQ multiplex PCR assay. TCRdb re-hosts the immuneACCESS table, in-frame sequences only. Its copies lack some clones; in the studies checked, an unresolved V gene accounts for under half of them, and the cause for the rest is not known. Counted in this sample were about 5,000 clones; roughly 80% of them appeared once. The ten largest account for more than 9% of the sample. Source material: FFPE adjacent normal lung tissue. The receptors were gathered from a donor at least 70 years old with lung adenocarcinoma.

The rearrangement uses TRBV29-1 and TRBJ2-3, with a weak D call TRBD2 (6 bases). There are 13 residues in the CDR3. Germline V gene data show CDR1 as SQVTM and CDR2 as ANQGSEA. The V gene lost 3 bases and the J gene lost 2 bases, with 9 bases spanning the gap. CDR3 nucleotides: TGCAGCGTTGATGGCGGGACCACAGATACGCAGTATTTT. This sequence encodes CSVDGGTTDTQYF.

The chain carries TRBV19 and TRBJ2-7; D is uncertain. Per the germline V gene, CDR1 is LNHDA and CDR2 is SQIVND (reference sequence). V lost 4 bases and J 3 bases, leaving 19 bases between the germline ends. The CDR3 sequence is 16 residues long. In nucleotides, the CDR3 is TGTGCCAGTAGTACTCACGGGTCCCCTCCCAACTACGAGCAGTACTTC. Residues: CASSTHGSPPNYEQYF.

The chain couples TRBV7-8 to TRBJ2-7; possibly TRBD2 for D (7 bases). V was shortened by 0 bases and J by 3 bases, with 9 bases between the two germline ends. The CDR3 loop spans 14 amino acids. CDR1 and CDR2 from the germline V gene are SGHVS and FQNEAQ. The CDR3 DNA is TGTGCCAGCAGCTTAGCGGGGGGGCGCTACGAGCAGTACTTC. Translating it yields CASSLAGGRYEQYF.

The gene calls are TRBV5-5 and TRBJ2-5, with a weak D call TRBD2 (6 bases). Trimming shortened V by 1 base and J by 1 base, and 14 bases separated the two germline ends. Germline assignment: CDR1 SGHKS and CDR2 YYEKEE (reference sequence). This CDR3 has 16 residues. Here the CDR3 reads CASSLWGVGSQETQYF. The CDR3, as DNA: TGTGCCAGCAGCTTGTGGGGGGTGGGGTCCCAAGAGACCCAGTACTTC.

This clone was detected only a few times. The gene calls are TRBV5-1 and TRBJ1-2; D is ambiguous. The V end lost 1 base, the J end lost 5 bases, and 9 bases lay between the germline ends. CDR3 size: 13 residues. Germline CDR1 SGHRS, CDR2 YFSETQ. The CDR3 sequence is CASSLNLLYGYTF. CDR3 in DNA: TGCGCCAGCAGCTTGAATCTCCTATATGGCTACACCTTC.

This chain joins TRBV6-5 and TRBJ2-7; 8 nucleotides line up with TRBD1. V gave up 2 bases and J gave up 5 bases; unmatched junction bases: 11. This CDR3 comprises 16 residues. CDR1 MNHEY and CDR2 SVGAGI come from the germline V gene. CDR3 protein: CASSYAGGEASNEQYF. CDR3 bases: TGTGCCAGCAGTTACGCAGGGGGCGAAGCCTCTAACGAGCAGTACTTC.

V usage is TRBV6-1 and J usage is TRBJ1-3; no clear D. The CDR3 consists of 14 residues. Germline V gene lookup returns CDR1 MNHNS and CDR2 SASEGT. Trimming cost V 2 bases and J 3 bases, with 8 bases left between them. CDR3 in amino acids: CASSERAVGNTIYF. The CDR3 coding sequence is TGTGCCAGCAGTGAAAGGGCAGTTGGAAACACCATATATTTT.

The chain carries TRBV28 and TRBJ1-5, with D hard to call. This CDR3 comprises 13 residues. Between the trimmed V and J ends, which lost 1 base and 3 bases, there was a span of 4 bases. Germline V lookup: CDR1 MDHEN, CDR2 SYDVKM. CDR3 coding DNA: TGTGCCAGCAGTTTATTTACCAATCAGCCCCAGCATTTT. Protein product: CASSLFTNQPQHF.

The chain is built from TRBV18 and TRBJ2-7; 7 nucleotides align to TRBD1. Per the germline V gene, CDR1 is KGHSH and CDR2 is LQKENI. Trimming took 6 bases from V and 1 from J; bases not matched to a gene: 12. This CDR3 is built from 16 residues. CDR3 sequence (DNA): TGTGCCAGCTCTCTCGGGACAGTTAGCCCGTCCTACGAGCAGTACTTC. Amino acid sequence: CASSLGTVSPSYEQYF.